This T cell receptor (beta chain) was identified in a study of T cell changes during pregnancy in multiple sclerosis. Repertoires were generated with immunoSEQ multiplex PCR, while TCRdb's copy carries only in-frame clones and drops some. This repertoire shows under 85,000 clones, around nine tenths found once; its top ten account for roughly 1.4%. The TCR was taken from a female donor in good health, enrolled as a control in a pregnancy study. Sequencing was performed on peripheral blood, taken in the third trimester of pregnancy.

The CDR3 DNA reads as TGTGTAACCCGGCAGGGTGACTATGGCTACACCTTC. Its translation: CVTRQGDYGYTF. The gene calls are TRBV19 and TRBJ1-2, with D perhaps matching TRBD1 (5 bases). The CDR3 is 12 residues long. CDR1 and CDR2 (germline): LNHDA, SQIVND (reference sequence).